These 19 T cell receptor beta chains came from one sample sequenced in a study of graft-versus-host responses after intestinal transplantation. Assay: immunoSEQ multiplex PCR; the TCRdb copy retains only in-frame clones and omits some. The sample contains about 88,000 clones, around 93% of which appear only once. Their antigens are not known. Sequenced material: unstimulated CD4+ T cells sorted from spleen or lymph node cells, taken before transplant. These receptors came from a human donor who was the organ donor for an intestinal transplant.

This chain uses TRBV11-2 with TRBJ1-1, with a possible D match to TRBD1 (5 bases). The CDR3 sequence is 16 residues long. From germline, CDR1 is SGHAT and CDR2 FQNNGV. Trimming left V 5 bases short and J 1 base short, with 17 bases between. The CDR3 region is CASSRDGGTTNTEAFF. As DNA, the CDR3 is TGTGCCAGCAGCCGGGACGGAGGAACGACGAACACTGAAGCTTTCTTT.

The rearrangement joins TRBV4-1 to TRBJ2-4; D not resolved. Germline values: CDR1 MGHRA, CDR2 YSYEKL. The germline V and J ends were trimmed by 1 base and 0 bases, with 7 bases remaining between them. CDR3 length: 15 residues. CDR3 coding DNA: TGCGCCAGCAGCCAAGTCGGGCAAGCCAAAAACATTCAGTACTTC. This codes for CASSQVGQAKNIQYF.

The chain links TRBV5-1 to TRBJ2-1; TRBD1 matches at 10 bases. After removal of 0 bases from V and 7 bases from J, the junction contained 4 bases not matched to a gene. The germline V gene has CDR1 SGHRS and CDR2 YFSETQ. CDR3 size: 15 residues. The CDR3 nucleotides read TGCGCCAGCAGCTTGGAAGACAGGGGGCGGAATGAGCAGTTCTTC. As protein: CASSLEDRGRNEQFF.

This rearrangement joins TRBV30 to TRBJ1-6; unclear D gene. Germline V gene lookup returns CDR1 GTSNPN and CDR2 SVGIG (reference sequence). The V and J ends lost 1 base and 7 bases respectively, with 29 bases between them. The length of the CDR3 is 20 residues. The DNA of the CDR3 is TGTGCCTGGAGTGGCTTCATCCTCTTAGGAGCTACTCACGAGAATTCACCCCTCCACTTT. It yields the protein CAWSGFILLGATHENSPLHF.

V and J are TRBV11-3 and TRBJ1-1; D unclear. Looked up from germline, CDR1 is SGHNT and CDR2 is YENEEA. V lost 5 bases to trimming and J lost 1 base, with 8 bases between them. The CDR3 extends over 13 amino acids. CDR3 coding DNA: TGTGCCAGCAGCCCCGGGAGGAACACTGAAGCTTTCTTT. Protein: CASSPGRNTEAFF. Complete variable domain (other parts from reference TRBV11-3 and TRBJ1-1): EAGVVQSPRYKIIEKKQPVAFWCNPISGHNTLYWYLQNLGQGPELLIRYENEEAVDDSQLPKDRFSAERLKGVDSTLKIQPAELGDSAVYLCASSPGRNTEAFFGQGTRLTVV.

In its sample, this clone was seen once. This chain joins TRBV18 and TRBJ1-4; D uncertain. Trimming left V 5 bases short and J 5 bases short, with 6 bases between. The CDR3 contains 12 residues. Germline CDR1 reads KGHSH; CDR2 reads LQKENI. The CDR3 here is CASSMGNEKLFF. As DNA, the CDR3 is TGTGCCAGCTCAATGGGGAATGAAAAACTGTTTTTT.

The rearrangement joins TRBV5-1 to TRBJ2-5; 8 nucleotides match TRBD2. From germline, CDR1 is SGHRS and CDR2 YFSETQ. This CDR3 spans 19 amino acids. Trimming at V came to 6 bases and at J to 9 bases, leaving 28 bases not matched to a gene. The chain's CDR3 is CASTRTPNGGGSTRVAQYF. The CDR3 bases are TGCGCCAGCACTCGGACACCGAACGGCGGGGGGTCTACGCGAGTGGCCCAGTACTTC.

This chain connects TRBV19 to TRBJ2-3; TRBD1 might be the D (6 bases). The V gene lost 6 bases and the J gene lost 2 bases, with 9 bases spanning the gap. Germline CDR1 LNHDA, CDR2 SQIVND (reference sequence). The CDR3 runs to 13 residues. CDR3 sequence reads: CASRGQSTDTQYF. CDR3 DNA sequence: TGTGCCAGTAGAGGACAGTCCACAGATACGCAGTATTTT.

V usage is TRBV5-6 and J usage is TRBJ1-1, with 9 bases that match TRBD1. The CDR3 totals 14 residues. Trimming cost V 7 bases and J 0 bases; bases outside gene matches: 4. From germline, CDR1 is SGHDT and CDR2 YYEEEE. CDR3 sequence (DNA): TGTGCCAGCGATACAGGGGGCATGAACACTGAAGCTTTCTTT. Encoded protein: CASDTGGMNTEAFF.

The chain uses TRBV19 and TRBJ2-1; maybe TRBD2 (6 bases). The CDR3 spans 16 residues. V lost 1 base and J 1 base, leaving 11 bases between the germline ends. CDR1 LNHDA and CDR2 SQIVND come from the germline V gene (reference sequence). CDR3 in amino acids: CASSIVAVTSYNEQFF. CDR3 DNA sequence: TGTGCCAGTAGTATAGTAGCGGTTACATCCTACAATGAGCAGTTCTTC.

The chain is built from TRBV19 and TRBJ1-5; TRBD1 matches 7 bases. With 5 bases clipped from V and 3 bases from J, the junction kept 16 bases outside the gene matches. The CDR3 loop spans 18 amino acids. Germline-derived CDR1 and CDR2 are LNHDA and SQIVND (reference sequence). The CDR3 coding sequence is TGTGCCAGTAGTTTGACGCCGTACAGGGGCGGGAACAATCAGCCCCAGCATTTT. Translation gives CASSLTPYRGGNNQPQHF. The full variable domain, rest sourced from reference TRBV19 and TRBJ1-5, is DGGITQSPKYLFRKEGQNVTLSCEQNLNHDAMYWYRQDPGQGLRLIYYSQIVNDFQKGDIAEGYSVSREKKESFPLTVTSAQKNPTAFYLCASSLTPYRGGNNQPQHFGDGTRLSIL.

This rearrangement joins TRBV29-1 to TRBJ2-3; 7 bases are a match to TRBD2. V lost 5 bases, J lost 4 bases, and 9 bases stayed unmatched. From germline, CDR1 is SQVTM and CDR2 ANQGSEA. The CDR3 has 14 amino acids. CDR3 sequence (DNA): TGCAGCGTTAATTTTGGACTAGTGGCAGATACGCAGTATTTT. It translates to CSVNFGLVADTQYF.

The chain couples TRBV18 to TRBJ2-7; D is uncertain. The germline V and J ends were trimmed by 4 bases and 6 bases, with 16 bases remaining between them. This CDR3 is built from 14 residues. Germline V lookup: CDR1 KGHSH, CDR2 LQKENI. CDR3 coding DNA: TGTGCCAGCTCACTAGAACTTTTCTTGGGCGAGCAGTACTTC. This gives the protein CASSLELFLGEQYF. The variable domain in full, with the rest retrieved from reference TRBV18 and TRBJ2-7, is NAGVMQNPRHLVRRRGQEARLRCSPMKGHSHVYWYRQLPEEGLKFMVYLQKENIIDESGMPKERFSAEFPKEGPSILRIQQVVRGDSAAYFCASSLELFLGEQYFGPGTRLTVT.

CDR3 residues: CASSQDLSRGLSYEQYF. CDR3 sequence (DNA): TGCGCCAGCAGCCAGGACCTTTCGCGGGGATTATCCTACGAGCAGTACTTC. J is TRBJ2-7 and V is TRBV4-3; a possible D gene is TRBD2 (6 bases). V lost 3 bases, J lost 1 base, and 19 bases lay in between. The germline V gene has CDR1 LGHNA and CDR2 YSLEER. CDR3 length: 17 residues.

The chain combines TRBV28 with TRBJ2-5; tentative D call: TRBD2 (7 bases). CDR1 and CDR2 from the germline V gene are MDHEN and SYDVKM. The CDR3 length is 14 residues. Trimming shortened V by 3 bases and J by 4 bases, and 12 bases separated the two germline ends. CDR3 nucleotides: TGTGCCAGCAGTTTGGGGGGGGCCCCAGAGACCCAGTACTTC. Translated: CASSLGGAPETQYF.

The chain joins TRBV6-5 to TRBJ2-7; D gene ambiguous. The CDR3 length is 14 residues. With 0 bases removed from V and 3 bases from J, the gap between germline ends came to 9 bases. CDR1 and CDR2 from the germline V gene are MNHEY and SVGAGI. The CDR3 loop reads CASSYSFAGYEQYF. The CDR3 DNA reads TGTGCCAGCAGTTACTCATTTGCTGGCTACGAGCAGTACTTC.

J is TRBJ1-1 and V is TRBV9; 8 bases align to TRBD1. The V and J ends lost 4 bases and 0 bases, in that order; junction bases with no gene match: 8. Germline assignment: CDR1 SGDLS and CDR2 YYNGEE. This CDR3 spans 16 amino acids. This CDR3 is CASSPQTGALNTEAFF. In DNA, the CDR3 is TGTGCCAGCAGCCCTCAGACAGGGGCGTTGAACACTGAAGCTTTCTTT.

V usage is TRBV5-1 and J usage is TRBJ1-4; D is perhaps TRBD1 (5 bases). V lost 4 bases to trimming and J lost 6 bases, with 16 bases between them. The germline gives CDR1 SGHRS, CDR2 YFSETQ. CDR3 length: 15 residues. CDR3 sequence (DNA): TGCGCCAGCAGCCTGAATTGGTCGGGGGATGAAAAACTGTTTTTT. This encodes CASSLNWSGDEKLFF.

The V gene is TRBV5-1, the J gene TRBJ2-2; the match to TRBD2 covers 8 bases. The germline V gene has CDR1 SGHRS and CDR2 YFSETQ. CDR3 size: 17 residues. After removal of 3 bases from V and 2 bases from J, the junction contained 9 bases not matched to a gene. The CDR3 protein is CASSWGIAGYNTGELFF. In DNA, the CDR3 is TGCGCCAGCAGCTGGGGAATAGCGGGGTATAACACCGGGGAGCTGTTTTTT.